This T cell receptor (beta chain) was obtained from a study of regulatory T cells in long-lasting Graves disease (dated by TCRdb to about 2021). General notes on the study: Antithyroid drugs had been taken for less than 3 months by newly diagnosed Graves' disease patients. TCR sequencing covered some 13 persistent and some 20 newly diagnosed Graves' disease patients, around 33 samples in total. The study took place in China and was registered as a clinical trial. This study used TCR sequencing and RNA sequencing of peripheral blood to compare persistent Graves' disease patients against newly diagnosed Graves' disease patients. Findings and caveats that apply to the study as a whole: The authors noted that the small sample size was a limitation that may lower accuracy. Compared with newly diagnosed patients, persistent Graves' disease patients had lower TCR Shannon entropy and fewer highly expanded clones, which suggests clonal expansion. Only peripheral blood was studied, because thyroid tissue, the primary lesion, was inaccessible. More public clonotypes were shared among persistent patients (2,741) than among newly diagnosed patients (more than 900). Sequencing and analysis were restricted to the TCR beta chain.

The meaning of the sample's time point label: newly diagnosed GD, antithyroid drugs for less than 3 months. RNA was extracted from PBMCs in TRIzol for both TCR sequencing and RNA sequencing. The diagnosis of Graves' disease was made according to American Thyroid Association guidelines. The patients came from an endocrinology department in Xi'an, China. From each patient, roughly 9 milliliters of peripheral blood was collected into an EDTA anticoagulant tube. Ficoll Paque Plus density gradient separation was used to isolate PBMCs, and no further T cell sorting was done. An Agilent 2100 Bioanalyzer and agarose gel were used to check RNA quality, while a NanoDrop 2000 measured RNA concentration. This clonotype was detected many times. Its antigen is not yet known. The sample holds no much larger clone one base away, and base qualities are not on file. Libraries came from multiplex PCR. Sequencing used an Illumina HiSeq 4000. iRepertoire HTBI primers and Arm-PCR amplification of CDR3 regions were used to construct TCR beta libraries. Gel purification was performed on PCR products prior to sequencing. Concerning the study's data processing: Across samples, around 62 TRBV and roughly 15 TRBJ segments were identified and used for gene usage analysis of CDR3 amino acid clonotypes. Filtered high-quality paired reads were merged into contigs using COPE and FqMerger. BLAST was used to align contigs to the IMGT TRBV, TRBD and TRBJ reference genes, and CDR3 was defined following IMGT. Highly expanded clones were defined as clonotypes with a frequency above 0.1%. Repertoire diversity was measured by Shannon entropy, and V-J evenness by the Gini coefficient. Clonotypes shared by more than one individual were considered public. TCRdb ran its own pipeline on the public reads, namely fastp trimming at Q25 and MiXCR clone calling, and kept in-frame beta chains. For every CDR3 protein sequence, its rows merge into one entry that carries the most common genes and DNA. The authors' filters were not applied to this entry. This sample lists some 230,000 distinct CDR3 sequences; roughly 18% were detected once. Of the sample, approximately 20% is held by the ten largest clones.

This specimen consisted of peripheral blood mononuclear cells (PBMCs), obtained at new diagnosis, from a patient treated with antithyroid drugs. This sequence was found in a female donor with Graves disease.

The CDR3 sequence is CASAWLRGEQYF. The base sequence is TGTGCCAGCGCCTGGCTCCGGGGTGAGCAGTACTTC. This chain joins TRBV3-1 to TRBJ2-7; a tentative D call is TRBD2 (5 bases match). V is cut by 8 bases and J by 7 bases, and the space between the germline ends is 15 bases. There are 12 amino acids in the CDR3, from cysteine to phenylalanine inclusive. Only the CDR3 DNA stays, 36 bases, in frame from base 1. Via the germline V gene (reference sequence), CDR1 is LGHDT and CDR2 YNNKEL.